Detailed here is one T cell receptor (beta chain). Its cognate antigen is unknown. RNA, at roughly 0.5 to 1 ug, was reverse transcribed with random hexamers. TCRdb independently ran MiXCR on the immunoSEQ multiplex PCR reads; one entry per CDR3 protein. The sample shows approximately 150,000 distinct CDR3 sequences, approximately 93% of them seen only once. The data were obtained in a study of CD8 T cells in Susac syndrome. Study observations and caveats: The relatively small number of individuals in the TCR sequencing and HLA analysis was acknowledged by the study.

From blood CD8+ and CD4+ T cells, TCR beta sequences were generated. V was pared by 1 base and J by 0 bases, with 13 bases between. This CDR3 has 16 amino acids. Germline V gives CDR1 SGHTA, CDR2 FQGNSA. The chain recombines TRBV7-2 with TRBJ2-7, with unresolved D. The TCR was taken from a human donor with multiple sclerosis. The source material was CD4+ T cells from PBMCs. CDR3 nucleotides: TGTGCCAGCAGCTTAGTTTACAGCCTACTCTCCTACGAGCAGTACTTC. This sequence encodes CASSLVYSLLSYEQYF. The full variable domain, rest sourced from reference TRBV7-2 and TRBJ2-7, is GAGVSQSPSNKVTEKGKDVELRCDPISGHTALYWYRQSLGQGLEFLIYFQGNSAPDKSGLPSDRFSAERTGGSVSTLTIQRTQQEDSAVYLCASSLVYSLLSYEQYFGPGTRLTVT.